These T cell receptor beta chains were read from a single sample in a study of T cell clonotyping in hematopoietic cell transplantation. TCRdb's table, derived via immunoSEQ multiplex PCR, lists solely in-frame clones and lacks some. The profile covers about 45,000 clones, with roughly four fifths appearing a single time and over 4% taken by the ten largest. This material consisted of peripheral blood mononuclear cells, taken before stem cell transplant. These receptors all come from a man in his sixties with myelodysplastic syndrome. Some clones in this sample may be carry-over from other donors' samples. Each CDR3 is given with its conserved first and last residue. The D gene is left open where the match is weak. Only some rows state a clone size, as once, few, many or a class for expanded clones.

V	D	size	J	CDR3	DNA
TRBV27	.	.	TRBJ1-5	CASSLGGAGSSNQPQHF	TGTGCCAGCAGTTTAGGGGGGGCAGGGTCTAGCAATCAGCCCCAGCATTTT
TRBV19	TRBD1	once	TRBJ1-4	CASSTTGTGHEKLFF	TGTGCCAGTAGTACGACCGGGACAGGGCACGAAAAACTGTTTTTT
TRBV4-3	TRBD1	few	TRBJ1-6	CASSQDDRGSSPLHF	TGCGCCAGCAGCCAAGATGACAGGGGGTCTTCACCCCTCCACTTT
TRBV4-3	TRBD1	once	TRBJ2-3	CASSQTTTGWTDTQYF	TGCGCCAGCAGCCAAACAACGACAGGGTGGACAGATACGCAGTATTTT
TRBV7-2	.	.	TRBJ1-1	CASSFQRYTEAFF	TGTGCCAGCAGCTTTCAACGTTACACTGAAGCTTTCTTT
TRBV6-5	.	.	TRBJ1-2	CASSDTHNYGYTF	TGTGCCAGCAGTGATACACATAACTATGGCTACACCTTC
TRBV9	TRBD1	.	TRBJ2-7	CASSGQGAWEREQYF	TGTGCCAGCAGCGGACAGGGGGCCTGGGAACGCGAGCAGTACTTC
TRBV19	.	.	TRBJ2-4	CASRVVDLAKNIQYF	TGTGCCAGTCGGGTGGTGGATCTAGCCAAAAACATTCAGTACTTC
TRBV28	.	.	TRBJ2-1	CASLRDTGPNEQFF	TGTGCCAGCCTCCGGGACACCGGGCCCAATGAGCAGTTCTTC
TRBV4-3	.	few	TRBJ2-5	CASSQVSTDQTQYF	TGCGCCAGCAGCCAAGTATCAACCGACCAGACCCAGTACTTC
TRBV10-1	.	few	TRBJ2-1	CASSERRGQGHEQFF	TGCGCCAGCAGTGAAAGGCGGGGGCAGGGGCATGAGCAGTTCTTC
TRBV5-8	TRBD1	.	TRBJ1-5	CATRDRGRGSNQPQHF	TGTGCCACCCGGGACAGGGGTAGAGGGAGCAATCAGCCCCAGCATTTT
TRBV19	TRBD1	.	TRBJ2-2	CASSIRTGTSTGELFF	TGTGCCAGTAGTATACGGACAGGGACTTCCACCGGGGAGCTGTTTTTT
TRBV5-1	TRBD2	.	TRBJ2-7	CASSLAPSGGSSSYEQYF	TGCGCCAGCAGCTTGGCCCCTAGCGGGGGGTCGAGCTCCTACGAGCAGTACTTC
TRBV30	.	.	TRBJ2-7	CAWSDAAGTYEQYF	TGTGCCTGGAGTGATGCAGCAGGAACCTACGAGCAGTACTTC
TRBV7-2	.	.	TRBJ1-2	CASSLTANYGYTF	TGTGCCAGCAGCCTAACAGCTAACTATGGCTACACCTTC
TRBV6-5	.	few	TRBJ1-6	CASSVQGNNSPLHF	TGTGCCAGCAGTGTCCAGGGAAATAATTCACCCCTCCACTTT
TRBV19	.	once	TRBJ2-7	CASSISTASYEQYF	TGTGCCAGTAGTATATCGACAGCTTCTTACGAGCAGTACTTC
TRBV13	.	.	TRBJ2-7	CASSLLRGGEQYF	TGTGCCAGCAGCTTACTGCGTGGAGGCGAGCAGTACTTC
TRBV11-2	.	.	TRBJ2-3	CASSLDLRTTDTQYF	TGTGCCAGCAGCTTAGATCTAAGGACCACAGATACGCAGTATTTT
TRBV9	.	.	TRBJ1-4	CASSVEAGPRDEKLFF	TGTGCCAGCAGCGTAGAGGCAGGTCCGAGAGATGAAAAACTGTTTTTT
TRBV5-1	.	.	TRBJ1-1	CASSRDGLMNTEAFF	TGCGCCAGCAGCCGGGACGGACTGATGAACACTGAAGCTTTCTTT
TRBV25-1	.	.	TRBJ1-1	CASSEVKGQTIEAFF	TGTGCCAGCAGTGAGGTTAAGGGCCAGACGATAGAAGCTTTCTTT
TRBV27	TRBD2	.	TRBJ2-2	CASSPPTSGTRGELFF	TGTGCCAGCAGTCCCCCTACTAGCGGGACGCGGGGGGAGCTGTTTTTT
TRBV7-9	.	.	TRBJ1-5	CASSPPDQPQHF	TGTGCCAGCAGCCCTCCGGATCAGCCCCAGCATTTT
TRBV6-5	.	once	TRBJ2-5	CASSYMGSALGTQYF	TGTGCCAGCAGCTACATGGGTTCGGCGCTGGGGACCCAGTACTTC
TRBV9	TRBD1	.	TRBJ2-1	CASSVETTGNEQFF	TGTGCCAGCAGCGTAGAAACGACAGGGAATGAGCAGTTCTTC
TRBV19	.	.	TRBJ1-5	CASLSGGDNQPQHF	TGTGCCAGTCTCTCCGGTGGGGACAATCAGCCCCAGCATTTT
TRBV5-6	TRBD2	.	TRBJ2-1	CASSWGLAGSEQFF	TGTGCCAGCAGCTGGGGACTAGCGGGGAGCGAGCAGTTCTTC
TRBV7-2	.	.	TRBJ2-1	CASSLRGLMWDEQFF	TGTGCCAGCAGCTTACGAGGACTAATGTGGGATGAGCAGTTCTTC
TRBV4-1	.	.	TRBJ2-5	CASSPEGQETQYF	TGCGCCAGCAGCCCCGAAGGGCAAGAGACCCAGTACTTC
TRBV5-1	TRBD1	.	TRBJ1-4	CASSLGGTATNEKLFF	TGCGCCAGCAGCTTGGGAGGGACAGCAACTAATGAAAAACTGTTTTTT
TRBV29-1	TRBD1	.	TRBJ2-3	CSVGSRGRTDTQYF	TGCAGCGTGGGGTCCAGGGGGCGTACAGATACGCAGTATTTT
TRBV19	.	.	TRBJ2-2	CASRAGMGTGELFF	TGTGCCAGTAGGGCGGGGATGGGGACCGGGGAGCTGTTTTTT
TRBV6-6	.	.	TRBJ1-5	CASSYSPDPPQHF	TGTGCCAGCAGTTACTCCCCCGATCCGCCCCAGCATTTT
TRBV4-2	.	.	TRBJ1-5	CASSQERSTVSNQPQHF	TGTGCCAGCAGCCAAGAAAGAAGCACAGTTAGCAATCAGCCCCAGCATTTT
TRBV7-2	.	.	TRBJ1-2	CASSLVGSLYGYTF	TGTGCCAGCAGCTTAGTGGGCAGCCTCTATGGCTACACCTTC
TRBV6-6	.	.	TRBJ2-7	CASIAAGAQYF	TGTGCCAGCATAGCTGCAGGGGCACAGTACTTC
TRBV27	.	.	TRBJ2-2	CASSQGPMDGELFF	TGTGCCAGCAGTCAGGGACCGATGGACGGGGAGCTGTTTTTT
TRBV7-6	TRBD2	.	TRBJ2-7	CASSSSKTSVPYEQYF	TGTGCCAGCAGCTCAAGCAAGACTAGCGTCCCCTACGAGCAGTACTTC
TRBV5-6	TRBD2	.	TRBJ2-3	CASSLVGLAGGPSTDTQYF	TGTGCCAGCAGCTTGGTGGGGCTAGCGGGGGGGCCTAGCACAGATACGCAGTATTTT
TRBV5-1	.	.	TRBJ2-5	CASSLGRELLERYETQYF	TGCGCCAGCAGCTTAGGCAGGGAGTTACTAGAAAGATATGAGACCCAGTACTTC
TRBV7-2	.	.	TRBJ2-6	CASSPRGAPGANVLTF	TGTGCCAGCAGCCCGAGGGGGGCCCCCGGGGCCAACGTCCTGACTTTC
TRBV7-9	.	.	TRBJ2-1	CASSFDSSYNEQFF	TGTGCCAGCAGCTTCGACTCGTCCTACAATGAGCAGTTCTTC
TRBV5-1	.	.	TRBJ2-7	CASSPAPTVYEQYF	TGCGCCAGCAGCCCGGCTCCGACCGTCTACGAGCAGTACTTC
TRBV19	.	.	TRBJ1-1	CATRLGSGGNTEAFF	TGTGCCACCCGGTTAGGCTCGGGTGGGAACACTGAAGCTTTCTTT
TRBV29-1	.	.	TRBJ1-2	CSVVSNYGYTF	TGCAGCGTTGTTTCCAACTATGGCTACACCTTC
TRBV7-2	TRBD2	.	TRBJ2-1	CASSPSRGGEQFF	TGTGCCAGCAGCCCCTCTCGCGGGGGGGAGCAGTTCTTC
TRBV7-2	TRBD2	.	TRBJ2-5	CASSTWTSGAATQYF	TGTGCCAGCAGCACCTGGACTAGCGGGGCGGCGACCCAGTACTTC
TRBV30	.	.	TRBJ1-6	CAWSVKGARNSPLHF	TGTGCCTGGAGTGTTAAAGGGGCGCGGAATTCACCCCTCCACTTT
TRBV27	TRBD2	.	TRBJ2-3	CASGLLAGFRTDTQYF	TGTGCCAGCGGATTACTAGCGGGGTTTCGAACAGATACGCAGTATTTT
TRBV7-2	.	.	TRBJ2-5	CASSEQGRETQYF	TGTGCCAGCAGCGAACAGGGCAGGGAGACCCAGTACTTC
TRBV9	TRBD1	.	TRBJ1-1	CASSPGQGGGSFF	TGTGCCAGCAGCCCGGGACAGGGAGGGGGGTCTTTCTTT